This TCR beta chain was profiled in a study of shared clonotypes between healthy human individuals. Profiling relied on immunoSEQ multiplex PCR, and the TCRdb table lists in-frame clones only, not all of them. The table includes about 1 million clones, about 80% detected once. Only a few counts were recorded for this clone. This TCR was recovered from a man aged 18 to 30 in good health. Sequenced sample: memory CD4+ T cells sorted from blood. Subset described: CD45RA-negative fraction.

The CDR3 nucleotides read TGTGCCAGTAGTAACACGGCGGGAGTCACAGAGCAGTTCTTC. Translated, it gives CASSNTAGVTEQFF. This chain joins TRBV19 and TRBJ2-1; 7 bases agree with TRBD2. V shed 4 bases and J 10 bases; nucleotides not matched to a gene: 10. The CDR3 covers 14 residues. The germline gives CDR1 LNHDA, CDR2 SQIVND (reference sequence).